A single T cell receptor (beta chain) is shown here with its context. Its antigen remains unidentified. These data belong to a study of long-term antiretroviral therapy in people with HIV. An immunoSEQ assay, version v3.0, was performed at survey level. Here immunoSEQ multiplex PCR was the method, and the copy in TCRdb shows in-frame clones only, minus some. The table shows 15,000 or so clones, with around 80% occurring only once. Trimming cost V 2 bases and J 8 bases; bases outside gene matches: 7. The CDR3 totals 15 residues. Per germline, CDR1 SGHRS and CDR2 YFSETQ. The study, taken as a whole, reports: Increased diversity was seen after ART, yet it remained lower than in transplant donor controls.

Per individual, the PBMC samples numbered at least one pre-ART and at least two post-ART. There were about 1-11 million cryopreserved PBMC in the samples before DNA extraction. This TCR came from a man aged 50-60 years with HIV. Source: unsorted PBMCs, taken 0.3 years before starting antiretroviral therapy. The chain links TRBV5-1 to TRBJ2-1, with TRBD2 matching 10 bases. CDR3 DNA sequence: TGCGCCAGCAGCTTTAGCGGGGGGCTCCAGGATGAGCAGTTCTTC. Its translation: CASSFSGGLQDEQFF.